What follows describes a single T cell receptor (beta chain). This CDR3 has 12 amino acids. Trimming removed 4 bases from V and 1 base from J, with 7 bases in between. Germline loops: CDR1 SQVTM, CDR2 ANQGSEA. This entry belongs to a study of CD8 T cells in Susac syndrome. Reverse transcription of about 0.45 to 1 ug RNA was carried out with random hexamers. From the immunoSEQ multiplex PCR reads, TCRdb called clonotypes with MiXCR, one entry per CDR3 protein. The sample gives hundreds of thousands of distinct CDR3 sequences, around 93% of which show up once; 0.055% to 0.075% is in the top ten. This TCR was recovered from a human donor with multiple sclerosis. Sequenced material: CD4+ T cells from PBMCs. The chain employs TRBV29-1 and TRBJ1-1, with a tentative D call TRBD1 (5 bases). The CDR3 region has the DNA TGCAGCGTTGCCGGGGCGAACACTGAAGCTTTCTTT. Encoded protein: CSVAGANTEAFF.